One sample yielded the 2 T cell receptor beta chains listed below, sequenced in a study of blood T cell repertoires in COVID-19 (dated by TCRdb to 2020 to 2021). Library prep was done by the immunoSEQ multiplex PCR assay. TCRdb's version of the immuneACCESS table is confined to in-frame rearrangements and falls short of the full clone set. An unresolved V gene accounts for under half of the shortfall where checked; the remainder is of unknown origin. This sample comprises some 270,000 clones, 80% to 90% of them detected only once. Roughly 4.8% of the sample comes from the top ten. Sequencing input: peripheral blood. The receptors here all came from a middle-aged woman who had recovered from COVID-19.

CDR3 sequence: CASRGTGNSYEQYF. The CDR3 nucleotides read TGTGCCAGCCGTGGGACAGGGAACTCCTACGAGCAGTACTTC. The chain combines TRBV7-9 with TRBJ2-7, with 9 bases fitting TRBD1. This CDR3 has 14 residues. Germline trimming cut 8 bases from V and 0 bases from J; bases unmatched to any gene: 5. Germline V CDR1 and CDR2: SEHNR, FQNEAQ (reference sequence).

The V and J genes are TRBV10-1 and TRBJ1-1; D unresolved. The ends were cut back, 3 bases at V and 3 bases at J, with 8 bases in the middle. Per the germline V gene, CDR1 is WNHNN and CDR2 is SYGVQD (reference sequence). This CDR3 region has 13 residues. The CDR3 nucleotides read TGCGCCAGCAGTGAATATCGGTACACTGAAGCTTTCTTT. Translating it yields CASSEYRYTEAFF.